Listed below are T cell receptor beta chains from one sample, sequenced in a study of blood T cell repertoires in COVID-19. Sequenced by immunoSEQ multiplex PCR; TCRdb stores in-frame clones only, minus some. The repertoire holds approximately 210,000 clones, approximately 86% seen once, with 0.65% to 0.85% in the top ten. The specimen was peripheral blood. The source of these receptors is a man aged 40-50 years with acute or convalescent COVID-19. Each CDR3 is given with its conserved first and last residue. D genes are given only for firm matches. Not every row has a clone size; where given, it reads once, few, many or a size class.

cdr3_nt cdr3_aa d_call v_call clone_size j_call
TGTGCCAGCAGCCCCAGTCCCGACAGGGTAAGAGGCTACACCTTC CASSPSPDRVRGYTF TRBD1 TRBV7-2 few TRBJ1-2
TGTGCCAGCAGCTTGATGCGGGACACCGGGGAGCTGTTTTTT CASSLMRDTGELFF - TRBV7-9 - TRBJ2-2
TGTGCCAGCAGCTCCGCGGGTGGTTTTTGGGGCTACACCTTC CASSSAGGFWGYTF - TRBV7-8 - TRBJ1-2
TGTGCCAGCAGTCCCCTTTCACTGGATACGCAGTATTTT CASSPLSLDTQYF - TRBV6-6 once TRBJ2-3
TGTGCCAGCAGCTTAATCGGTCCGTATGGCTACACCTTC CASSLIGPYGYTF - TRBV7-3 - TRBJ1-2
TGTGCCAGCAGGAGAGGTGGGGGCGTCAACAATCAGCCCCAGCATTTT CASRRGGGVNNQPQHF - TRBV27 - TRBJ1-5
TGCGCCAGCAGCCCAACAGGAAATTACGAGCAGTACTTC CASSPTGNYEQYF - TRBV5-1 - TRBJ2-7
TGTGCCAGTATGCCGGGACAGGGGAAAGATACGCAGTATTTT CASMPGQGKDTQYF TRBD1 TRBV19 - TRBJ2-3
TGTGCCAGCAGCCCCTGGGGAGGGGAGGTTCAGCCCCAGCATTTT CASSPWGGEVQPQHF - TRBV3-1/TRBV3-2 - TRBJ1-5
TGTGCCAGCAGTTTATCTGCCGAGAGGGCCCAGCATTTT CASSLSAERAQHF - TRBV28 once TRBJ1-5
TGTGCCATCAGTGAGTCCTACCGCGGGAGCCTATCCAATGAGCAGTTCTTC CAISESYRGSLSNEQFF TRBD2 TRBV10-3 - TRBJ2-1
TGTGCCAGCAGTTTATCCCATGGGAGGAGGTACGAGCAGTACTTC CASSLSHGRRYEQYF - TRBV27 - TRBJ2-7
TGTGCCAGCAGCCAAAGCGGGAGCGACACCGGGGAGCTGTTTTTT CASSQSGSDTGELFF TRBD2 TRBV3-1/TRBV3-2 - TRBJ2-2
TGTGCCAGCAGTCCAAGGACAGGGGGGTTCAATGAGCAGTTCTTC CASSPRTGGFNEQFF TRBD1 TRBV2 - TRBJ2-1
TGTGCCAGCAATGGCCATATGAACACTGAAGCTTTCTTT CASNGHMNTEAFF - TRBV2 - TRBJ1-1
TGTGCCTGGAGGCCCCCAGCGCCCCCAGATACGCAGTATTTT CAWRPPAPPDTQYF - TRBV30 once TRBJ2-3
TGTGCCAGCAGCCGGGGACAGAACTATGGCTACACCTTC CASSRGQNYGYTF TRBD1 TRBV7-3 - TRBJ1-2
TGTGCCAGCCAAGCGACAGGAAAGACTTACGAGCAGTACTTC CASQATGKTYEQYF - TRBV2 - TRBJ2-7
TGTGCCAGCAGCGCCCGGGACAGTAAAAACATTCAGTACTTC CASSARDSKNIQYF TRBD1 TRBV9 - TRBJ2-4
TGTGCCAGCAGTTACTCCACCCCGGACAGGAAGTCTGAAGCTTTCTTT CASSYSTPDRKSEAFF TRBD1 TRBV6-5 - TRBJ1-1
TGTGCCAGCAGCTCCTCCACACGGCAGGGGGGCAATCAGCCCCAGCATTTT CASSSSTRQGGNQPQHF TRBD1 TRBV7-2 - TRBJ1-5
TGCGCCAGCAGTCCGACAGGGGCGAGCTATGGCTACACCTTC CASSPTGASYGYTF TRBD1 TRBV5-1 - TRBJ1-2
TGTGCCAGCAGACGGACAGGGGAGGGATACGAGCAGTACTTC CASRRTGEGYEQYF TRBD1 TRBV6-5 - TRBJ2-7
TGCGCCAGCAGCCAAGATAGGGTACTAGCGGGGGGAAGCTACGAGCAGTACTTC CASSQDRVLAGGSYEQYF TRBD2 TRBV4-1 - TRBJ2-7
TGTGCCAGCAGTTATTTGACAGGAGATAGGGAAAAACTGTTTTTT CASSYLTGDREKLFF - TRBV6-5 - TRBJ1-4
TGTGCCAGCAGTTACCTCGGGGGACTCTCCTACGAGCAGTACTTC CASSYLGGLSYEQYF - TRBV6-2/TRBV6-3 - TRBJ2-7
TGTGCCAGCAGCTTGACAGGGGGAGGCGGCTACACCTTC CASSLTGGGGYTF TRBD1 TRBV7-9 - TRBJ1-2
TGTGCCAGCAGTTACTCGCGGGCACCATACACCGGGGAGCTGTTTTTT CASSYSRAPYTGELFF - TRBV6-5 - TRBJ2-2
TGTGCCAGCATTGTGACAGGGGGAATGGCCGGGGAGCTGTTTTTT CASIVTGGMAGELFF TRBD1 TRBV28 - TRBJ2-2
TGTGCCAGCGGCGAGACAGGGACGGGCAATTCACCCCTCCACTTT CASGETGTGNSPLHF TRBD1 TRBV6-5 - TRBJ1-6
TGCAGTGCTAGTGGGACTAGCGGCCCTTTCTCCTACAATGAGCAGTTCTTC CSASGTSGPFSYNEQFF TRBD2 TRBV20-1 - TRBJ2-1
TGTGCCAGCAGCTTAGATCCCGGGGGTGAAAAACTGTTTTTT CASSLDPGGEKLFF - TRBV7-8 - TRBJ1-4
TGTGCCAGCAGCTTGGGACTTACCACAGATACGCAGTATTTT CASSLGLTTDTQYF - TRBV7-9 - TRBJ2-3
TGTGCCACCAGTGGCCAGGGGTCGGATCAGCCCCAGCATTTT CATSGQGSDQPQHF - TRBV24-1 - TRBJ1-5
TGTGCCAGCACCACTGCGGGTGGCGGATCCTACGAGCAGTACTTC CASTTAGGGSYEQYF - TRBV3-1/TRBV3-2 few TRBJ2-7
TGTGCCAGCAGCCAGAGGGACTTAATCACCGGGGAGCTGTTTTTT CASSQRDLITGELFF - TRBV4-2 few TRBJ2-2
TGTGCCAGCAGTTTCAGGGGACACTATGGCTACACCTTC CASSFRGHYGYTF - TRBV12-3/TRBV12-4 - TRBJ1-2
TGCGCCAGCAGCCAGCCAGGTTCGCGCGCCGGGGAGCTGTTTTTT CASSQPGSRAGELFF - TRBV4-1 - TRBJ2-2
TGTGCCAGCAGCTTTTTCCCAGGGGATGAAAAACTGTTTTTT CASSFFPGDEKLFF - TRBV5-5 - TRBJ1-4
TGTGCCAGCAGTTACTTGGGGACAGGGCAGCCCCAGCATTTT CASSYLGTGQPQHF TRBD1 TRBV6-2/TRBV6-3 once TRBJ1-5
TGCGCCAGCAGCCAAAACCGGAGAGAGCAGTACTTC CASSQNRREQYF - TRBV4-1 once TRBJ2-7
TGTGCCAGCAGCCAAGTTGGCGGGGACAGCACAGATACGCAGTATTTT CASSQVGGDSTDTQYF - TRBV14 - TRBJ2-3
TGTGCCAGCAGGGGACAGGGGCGGGTAAATTCACCCCTCCACTTT CASRGQGRVNSPLHF TRBD1 TRBV2 once TRBJ1-6
TGCGCCAGCAGCTTGGATCCGGGACTCCGAACAGATACGCAGTATTTT CASSLDPGLRTDTQYF - TRBV5-1 - TRBJ2-3
TGTGCCAGCAGTTTATCTCCCTTCGGAGCTGCTGCGACGAGCCTCCACTTT CASSLSPFGAAATSLHF - TRBV28 - TRBJ1-6
TGTGCCAGCACCAGTCAGGGGGCGCGAAATGGCTACACCTTC CASTSQGARNGYTF TRBD1 TRBV2 - TRBJ1-2
TGTGCCAGCAGCTATCAAACAGGTGACGGCGAGCAGTACTTC CASSYQTGDGEQYF - TRBV13 once TRBJ2-7
TGTGCCAGTAGAACTAGTGACAGGCCGAACACTGAAGCTTTCTTT CASRTSDRPNTEAFF - TRBV19 once TRBJ1-1
TGTGCCAGCAGCCCTTGGAGGGATGTTGGAATCAACGAGCAGTACTTC CASSPWRDVGINEQYF - TRBV7-9 - TRBJ2-7
TGTGCCAGCAGTCCGAGACAAAGTTACGAGCAGTACTTC CASSPRQSYEQYF - TRBV27 - TRBJ2-7
TGTGCCAGCAGCTGGGGACTAGCGGGAGGCAGCGACGAGCAGTACTTC CASSWGLAGGSDEQYF TRBD2 TRBV11-3 - TRBJ2-7
TGTGCCAGCTGCCGGACTAGCGGGAAAGGCGAGCAGTACTTC CASCRTSGKGEQYF TRBD2 TRBV6-2/TRBV6-3 once TRBJ2-7
TGTGCCAGCAGCGGGCCCGGGACAGGGTCTTTTGGTAGCTATGGCTACACCTTC CASSGPGTGSFGSYGYTF TRBD1 TRBV5-6 - TRBJ1-2
TGTGCCAGCAGACTAGCGTGGGACGGGGAGCTGTTTTTT CASRLAWDGELFF TRBD2 TRBV7-8 - TRBJ2-2
TGTGCCAGCAGCTTAGGGTCAGGCTTCAGCACAGATACGCAGTATTTT CASSLGSGFSTDTQYF - TRBV7-6 - TRBJ2-3